This T cell receptor (beta chain) was found in a study of vaccination and CD4 T cells after COVID-19. Study summary: Either a CEFX pool, an HIV-1 Nef pool, or no peptide was added to control cultures.

This CDR3 is 16 amino acids long. Germline V gives CDR1 SEHNR, CDR2 FQNEAQ (reference sequence). The V and J ends lost 10 bases and 2 bases, in that order; junction bases with no gene match: 15. Treatment meaning: roughly 11-day PBMC culture with coronavirus spike peptide pools or control peptides (ViraFEST assay). Pre-COVID-19 pandemic sampling (2011-2018) yielded the unexposed donor's CD4+ T cells. Isolation of CD4+ T cells by negative selection took place after more than 9 days of culture. From unexposed donors, CD4+ T cells were probed, cells permitting, with SARS-CoV-2 S/N and four cold-coronavirus spikes. An Oncomine TCR Beta short-read assay was used to sequence the DNA from cultured CD4+ T cells. Genomic DNA was extracted from cultured CD4+ T cells. TCRdb called the PCR reads again in MiXCR, with one record for every CDR3 protein. Among around 1,200 distinct CDR3 sequences listed, about 15% were seen once.

This clonotype is categorized as medium-sized (0.01 to 0.1%). As yet, its antigen is unknown. The TCR comes from a human donor in good health. This rearrangement joins TRBV7-9 to TRBJ1-2, with TRBD1 identical over 8 bases. Sequencing was performed on CD4+ T cells from blood, cultured in vitro. CDR3 nucleotides: TGTGCCACCAACCCAGGGGGCGCAAGGGTAAACTATGGCTACACCTTC. Translated, it gives CATNPGGARVNYGYTF.